This is a list of T cell receptor beta chains from one sample in a study of shared clonotypes between healthy human individuals. Data came from immunoSEQ multiplex PCR; TCRdb stores just in-frame clones and leaves some out. The table records about 1 million clones, 65% to 80% of them present only once. Input material: memory CD4+ T cells sorted from blood. The source is a man aged 18 to 29 in good health. Each CDR3 is given with its conserved first and last residue. Fields, in order: J gene, clone size, D gene, V gene, CDR3 DNA, CDR3 protein. The D gene is left open where the match is weak. Only part of the rows carry a size: once, few, many, or a class if the clone is expanded.

J: TRBJ2-2; size: -; D: -; V: TRBV4-3; DNA: TGCGCCAGCAGCCAAGAAGTAGGCTCGACCTCCAACACCGGGGAGCTGTTTTTT; CDR3: CASSQEVGSTSNTGELFF
J: TRBJ1-4; size: -; D: -; V: TRBV14; DNA: TGTGCCAGCAGCCAACGGGGGTTGGGGAATGAAAAACTGTTTTTT; CDR3: CASSQRGLGNEKLFF
J: TRBJ2-7; size: -; D: TRBD1; V: TRBV5-1; DNA: TGCGCCAGCAGCTTGGGTCCTAACAGGGGTTTCGACGAGCAGTACTTC; CDR3: CASSLGPNRGFDEQYF
J: TRBJ1-1; size: few; D: -; V: TRBV6-4; DNA: TGTGCCAGCAGAGACCAGGCCACCACTGAAGCTTTCTTT; CDR3: CASRDQATTEAFF
J: TRBJ2-5; size: -; D: TRBD2; V: TRBV7-6; DNA: TGTGCCAGCAGCAACCCACTTAGCGGGGGGCCTCAAGAGACCCAGTACTTC; CDR3: CASSNPLSGGPQETQYF
J: TRBJ1-6; size: many; D: -; V: TRBV27; DNA: TGTGCCAGCACGCACGCCAACCCCAATTCACCCCTCCACTTT; CDR3: CASTHANPNSPLHF
J: TRBJ2-5; size: -; D: -; V: TRBV5-1; DNA: TGCGCCAGCAGCTTGACTGGACAGTACCAAGAGACCCAGTACTTC; CDR3: CASSLTGQYQETQYF
J: TRBJ2-7; size: -; D: -; V: TRBV18; DNA: TGTGCCAGCTCACCCCCGACGGCAGCCTACGAGCAGTACTTC; CDR3: CASSPPTAAYEQYF
J: TRBJ2-3; size: once; D: -; V: TRBV6-1; DNA: TGTGCCAGCAGTGAAGGGACAGCCGACAACACAGATACGCAGTATTTT; CDR3: CASSEGTADNTDTQYF
J: TRBJ1-5; size: -; D: -; V: TRBV6-5; DNA: TGTGCCAGCAGACGAGATGGGACAAATCAGCCCCAGCATTTT; CDR3: CASRRDGTNQPQHF
J: TRBJ2-1; size: -; D: -; V: TRBV10-2; DNA: TGCGCCAGCAGTGGAGCGACTCTGGGGAATTCCTACAATGAGCAGTTCTTC; CDR3: CASSGATLGNSYNEQFF